The clone carrying this T cell receptor beta chain was seen only a few times. MiXCR, applied by TCRdb to the RT-PCR reads, yields one record per CDR3 protein. The sample includes hundreds of thousands of distinct CDR3 sequences, approximately 15% of them seen just once. After removal of 0 bases from V and 7 bases from J, the junction contained 5 bases not matched to a gene. The CDR3 runs to 15 residues. Per germline, CDR1 SGDLS and CDR2 YYNGEE. The TCR sequence derives from a female donor in good health, serving as a healthy control. The V call is TRBV9, the J call TRBJ2-2; 8 bases align to TRBD2. The specimen sequenced was memory CD4+ T cells from blood. In DNA, the CDR3 is TGTGCCAGCAGCGTAGAGCCAGCGGGAGACGGGGAGCTGTTTTTT. This encodes CASSVEPAGDGELFF.